This T cell receptor (beta chain) was observed in a study of PD-1 blockade in mismatch repair-deficient tumors. In the study overall: Patients had about a dozen mismatch repair-deficient cancer types, all previously treated and progressing. Study-wide findings and caveats: Three of seven peptides expanded clones, giving roughly 150 unique blood TCRs.

This CDR3 spans 12 amino acids. Germline V lookup: CDR1 MDHEN, CDR2 SYDVKM. Trimming took 3 bases from V and 2 from J, leaving 4 bases between them. The sample's time point: roughly 9-day in vitro stimulation with candidate neoantigen peptide 3. The TCR-sequenced patients were a few responders to pembrolizumab. Concerning this clone: The target antigen is unknown.

Clones were sequenced by immunoSEQ multiplex PCR, and TCRdb holds only the in-frame ones, with some missing. The sample includes over 9,000 clones, 75% to 95% of them seen just once. The receptor comes from an adult with mismatch repair-deficient cancer. This chain links TRBV28 with TRBJ1-2; D gene unclear. This material consisted of cells cultured in vitro, taken from a patient treated with pembrolizumab. As DNA, the CDR3 is TGTGCCAGCAGTTTGCGCAACTATGGCTACACCTTC. The encoded protein is CASSLRNYGYTF.